This TCR beta chain was obtained from a study of T-cell memory formation after mild COVID-19. TCR alpha and TCR beta cDNA libraries with sample barcodes and UMIs came from 5'RACE using constant-segment primers. MiXCR was run by TCRdb on the 5' RACE reads, yielding one entry per CDR3 protein. This table holds a few hundred thousand distinct CDR3 sequences, over 13% found once. Per the germline V gene, CDR1 is MGHRA and CDR2 is YSYEKL. CDR3 length: 14 amino acids. Trimming cost V 4 bases and J 5 bases, with 14 bases left between them. The chain has TRBV4-1 and TRBJ1-1, with D possibly TRBD1 on 6 matching bases. The specimen sequenced was PBMCs or a T cell subset sorted from them (not recorded which). The receptor's source is a young man who had mild COVID-19 (a few samples of this study predate the infection). Cell type and time point are not known. For the CDR3, the DNA is TGCGCCAGCAGCCGCCGGACAGCCGAGACTGAAGCTTTCTTT. This gives the protein CASSRRTAETEAFF.